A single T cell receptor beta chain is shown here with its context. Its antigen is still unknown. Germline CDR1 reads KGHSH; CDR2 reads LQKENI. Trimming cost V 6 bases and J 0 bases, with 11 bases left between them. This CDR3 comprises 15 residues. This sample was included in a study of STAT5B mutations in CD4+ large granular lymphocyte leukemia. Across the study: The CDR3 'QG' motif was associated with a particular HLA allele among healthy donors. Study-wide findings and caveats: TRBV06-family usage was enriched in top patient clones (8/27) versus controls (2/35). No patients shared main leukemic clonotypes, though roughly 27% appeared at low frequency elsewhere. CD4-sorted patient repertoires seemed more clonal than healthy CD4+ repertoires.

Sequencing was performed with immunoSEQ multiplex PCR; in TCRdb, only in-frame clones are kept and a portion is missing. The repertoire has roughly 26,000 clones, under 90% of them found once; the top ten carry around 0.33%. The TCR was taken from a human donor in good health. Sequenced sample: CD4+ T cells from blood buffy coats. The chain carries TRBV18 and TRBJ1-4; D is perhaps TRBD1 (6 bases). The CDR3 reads CASSQGQPTNEKLFF. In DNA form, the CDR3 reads TGTGCCAGCTCTCAGGGACAACCAACTAATGAAAAACTGTTTTTT.